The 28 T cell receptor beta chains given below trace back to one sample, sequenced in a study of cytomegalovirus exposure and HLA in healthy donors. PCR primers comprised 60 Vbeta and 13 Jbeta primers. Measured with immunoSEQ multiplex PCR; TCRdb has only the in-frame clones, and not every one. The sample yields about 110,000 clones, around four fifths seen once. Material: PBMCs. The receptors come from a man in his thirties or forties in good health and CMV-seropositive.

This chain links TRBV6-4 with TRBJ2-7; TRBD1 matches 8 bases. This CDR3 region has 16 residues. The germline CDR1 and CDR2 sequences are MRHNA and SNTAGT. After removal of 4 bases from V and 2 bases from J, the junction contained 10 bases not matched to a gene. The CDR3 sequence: CASSAFTGGGPYEQYF. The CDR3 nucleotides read TGTGCCAGCAGTGCCTTCACAGGGGGTGGGCCCTACGAGCAGTACTTC.

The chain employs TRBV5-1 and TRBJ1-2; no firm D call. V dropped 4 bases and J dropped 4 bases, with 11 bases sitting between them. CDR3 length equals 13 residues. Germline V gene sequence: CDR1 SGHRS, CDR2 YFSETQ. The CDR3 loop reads CASSPAEGYGYTF. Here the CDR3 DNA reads TGCGCCAGCAGCCCCGCCGAGGGCTATGGCTACACCTTC.

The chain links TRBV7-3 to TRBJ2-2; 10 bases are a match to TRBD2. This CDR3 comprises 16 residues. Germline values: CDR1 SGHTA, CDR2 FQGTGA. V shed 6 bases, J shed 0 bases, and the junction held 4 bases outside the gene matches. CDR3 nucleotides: TGTGCCAGCAGTCGGAGCGGGGGGGCGAACACCGGGGAGCTGTTTTTT. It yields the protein CASSRSGGANTGELFF.

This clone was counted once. The CDR3 loop reads CASSFSGQGAVGAFF. In DNA, the CDR3 is TGCGCCAGCAGCTTTTCTGGACAGGGGGCTGTCGGGGCTTTCTTT. The V call is TRBV5-1, the J call TRBJ1-1, with TRBD1 matching over 11 bases. With V trimmed by 2 bases and J by 11 bases, 11 bases remained unmatched. The CDR3 length is 15 residues. Looked up from germline, CDR1 is SGHRS and CDR2 is YFSETQ.

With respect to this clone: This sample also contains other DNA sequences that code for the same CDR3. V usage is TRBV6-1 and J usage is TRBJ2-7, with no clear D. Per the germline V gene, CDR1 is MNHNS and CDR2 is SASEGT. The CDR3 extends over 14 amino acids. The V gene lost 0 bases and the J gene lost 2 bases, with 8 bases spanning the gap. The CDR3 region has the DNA TGTGCCAGCAGTGAAGCGTGGCAGACCTACGAGCAGTACTTC. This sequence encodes CASSEAWQTYEQYF.

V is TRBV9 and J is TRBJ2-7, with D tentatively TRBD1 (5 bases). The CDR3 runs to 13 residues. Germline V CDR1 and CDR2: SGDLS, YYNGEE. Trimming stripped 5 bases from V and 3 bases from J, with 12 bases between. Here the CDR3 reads CASSRQSNYEQYF. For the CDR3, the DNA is TGTGCCAGCAGTAGACAGAGCAACTACGAGCAGTACTTC.

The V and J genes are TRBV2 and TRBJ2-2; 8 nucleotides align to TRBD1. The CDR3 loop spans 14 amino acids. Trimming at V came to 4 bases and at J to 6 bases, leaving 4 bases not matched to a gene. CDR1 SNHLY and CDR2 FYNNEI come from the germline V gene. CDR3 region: CASSVQGASGELFF. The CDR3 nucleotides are TGTGCCAGCAGTGTCCAGGGGGCGTCCGGGGAGCTGTTTTTT.

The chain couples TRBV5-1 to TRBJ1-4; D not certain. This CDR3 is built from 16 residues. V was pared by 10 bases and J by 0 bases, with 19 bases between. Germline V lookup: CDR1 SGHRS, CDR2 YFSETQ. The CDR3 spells CASPDTSAATNEKLFF. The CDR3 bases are TGCGCCTCACCAGATACGAGCGCTGCAACTAATGAAAAACTGTTTTTT.

CDR3 DNA: TGTGCCAGCAGGTTAGCGGGGGACCAGTACTTC. Its protein is CASRLAGDQYF. The chain uses TRBV2 and TRBJ2-5, with 9 positions matching TRBD2. This CDR3 region has 11 residues. Germline assignment: CDR1 SNHLY and CDR2 FYNNEI. With V trimmed by 6 bases and J by 10 bases, 3 bases remained unmatched.

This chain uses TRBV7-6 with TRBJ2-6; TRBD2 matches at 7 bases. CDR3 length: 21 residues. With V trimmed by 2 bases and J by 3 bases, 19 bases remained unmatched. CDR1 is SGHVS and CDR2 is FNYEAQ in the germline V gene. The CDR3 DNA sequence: TGTGCCAGCAGCTTAATTACGGTTTCAGGACTAGAGGATAGTGGGGCCAACGTCCTGACTTTC. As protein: CASSLITVSGLEDSGANVLTF.

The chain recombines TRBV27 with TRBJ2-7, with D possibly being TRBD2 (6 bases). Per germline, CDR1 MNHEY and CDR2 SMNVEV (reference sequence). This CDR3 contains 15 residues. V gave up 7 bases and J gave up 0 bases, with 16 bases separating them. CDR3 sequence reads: CASKTLADSSYEQYF. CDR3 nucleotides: TGTGCCAGCAAAACTTTAGCGGATAGCTCCTACGAGCAGTACTTC.

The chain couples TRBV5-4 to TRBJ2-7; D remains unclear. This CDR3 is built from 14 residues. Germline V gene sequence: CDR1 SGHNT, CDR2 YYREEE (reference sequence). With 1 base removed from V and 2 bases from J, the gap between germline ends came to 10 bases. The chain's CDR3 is CASSLSLSTYEQYF. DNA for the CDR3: TGTGCCAGCAGCTTGAGTCTAAGCACCTACGAGCAGTACTTC.

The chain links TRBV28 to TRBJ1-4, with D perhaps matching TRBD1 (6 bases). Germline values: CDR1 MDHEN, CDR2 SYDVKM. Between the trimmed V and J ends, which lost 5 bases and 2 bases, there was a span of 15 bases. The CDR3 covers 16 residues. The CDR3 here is CASSPGGPATNEKLFF. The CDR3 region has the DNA TGTGCCAGCAGTCCCGGGGGGCCCGCGACTAATGAAAAACTGTTTTTT.

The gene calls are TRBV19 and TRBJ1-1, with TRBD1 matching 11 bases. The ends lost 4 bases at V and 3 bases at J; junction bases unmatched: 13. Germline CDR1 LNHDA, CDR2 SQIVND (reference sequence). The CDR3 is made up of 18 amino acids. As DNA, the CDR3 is TGTGCCAGTAGTACCCCCCGGACAGGGGGCGTAGGGGACACTGAAGCTTTCTTT. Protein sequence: CASSTPRTGGVGDTEAFF.

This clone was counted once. The CDR3 sequence is CASSQDGLAGSSGANVLTF. CDR3 coding DNA: TGTGCCAGCAGCCAAGATGGACTAGCGGGAAGCTCTGGGGCCAACGTCCTGACTTTC. The chain uses TRBV4-2 and TRBJ2-6, with TRBD2 identical over 12 bases. After removal of 0 bases from V and 0 bases from J, the junction contained 3 bases not matched to a gene. This CDR3 has 19 residues. Germline assignment: CDR1 LGHNA and CDR2 YNFKEQ.

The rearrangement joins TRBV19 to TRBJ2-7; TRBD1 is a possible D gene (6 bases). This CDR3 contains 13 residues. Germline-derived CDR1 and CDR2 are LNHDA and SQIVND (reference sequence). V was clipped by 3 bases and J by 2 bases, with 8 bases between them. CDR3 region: CASSIRGPYEQYF. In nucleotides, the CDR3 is TGTGCCAGTAGTATCAGGGGACCCTACGAGCAGTACTTC.

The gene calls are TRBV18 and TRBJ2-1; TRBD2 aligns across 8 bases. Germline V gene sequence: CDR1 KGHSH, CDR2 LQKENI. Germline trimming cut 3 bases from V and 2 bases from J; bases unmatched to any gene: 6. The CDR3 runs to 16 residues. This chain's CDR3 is CASSPPAGATYNEQFF. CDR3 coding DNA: TGTGCCAGCTCACCCCCAGCGGGGGCAACCTACAATGAGCAGTTCTTC.

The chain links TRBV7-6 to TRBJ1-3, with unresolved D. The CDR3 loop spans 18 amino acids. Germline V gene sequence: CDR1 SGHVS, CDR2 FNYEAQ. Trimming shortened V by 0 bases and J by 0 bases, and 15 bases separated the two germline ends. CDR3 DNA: TGTGCCAGCAGCTTAGCGGTACTGAGCCTCGGCTCTGGAAACACCATATATTTT. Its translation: CASSLAVLSLGSGNTIYF.

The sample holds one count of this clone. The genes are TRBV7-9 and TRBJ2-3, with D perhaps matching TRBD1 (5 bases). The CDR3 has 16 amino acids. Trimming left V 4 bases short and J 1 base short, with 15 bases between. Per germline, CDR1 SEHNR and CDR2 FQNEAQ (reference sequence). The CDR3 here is CASSSGKGSRTDTQYF. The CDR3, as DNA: TGTGCCAGCAGCTCTGGTAAGGGGTCCCGCACAGATACGCAGTATTTT.

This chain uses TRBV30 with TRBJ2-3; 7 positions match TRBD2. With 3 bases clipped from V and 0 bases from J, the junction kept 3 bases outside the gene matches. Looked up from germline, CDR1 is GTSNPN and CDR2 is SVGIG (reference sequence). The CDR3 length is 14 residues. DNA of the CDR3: TGTGCCTGGAGGGTGCGGGGGAGCACAGATACGCAGTATTTT. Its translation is CAWRVRGSTDTQYF.

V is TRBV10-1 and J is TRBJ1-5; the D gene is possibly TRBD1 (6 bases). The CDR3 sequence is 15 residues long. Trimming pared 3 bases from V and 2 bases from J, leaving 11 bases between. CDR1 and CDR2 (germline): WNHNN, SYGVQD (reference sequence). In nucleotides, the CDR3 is TGCGCCAGCAGTGAAGGACAGATTGGCAATCAGCCCCAGCATTTT. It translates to CASSEGQIGNQPQHF.

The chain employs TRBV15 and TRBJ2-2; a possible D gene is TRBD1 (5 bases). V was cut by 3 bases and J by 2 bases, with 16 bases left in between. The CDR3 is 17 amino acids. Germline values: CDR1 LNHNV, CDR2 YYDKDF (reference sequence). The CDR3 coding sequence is TGTGCCACCAGCAGGCTCTTGCTCGGACAAAACACCGGGGAGCTGTTTTTT. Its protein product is CATSRLLLGQNTGELFF. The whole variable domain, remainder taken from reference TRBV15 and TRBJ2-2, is DAMVIQNPRYQVTQFGKPVTLSCSQTLNHNVMYWYQQKSSQAPKLLFHYYDKDFNNEADTPDNFQSRRPNTSFCFLDIRSPGLGDTAMYLCATSRLLLGQNTGELFFGEGSRLTVL.

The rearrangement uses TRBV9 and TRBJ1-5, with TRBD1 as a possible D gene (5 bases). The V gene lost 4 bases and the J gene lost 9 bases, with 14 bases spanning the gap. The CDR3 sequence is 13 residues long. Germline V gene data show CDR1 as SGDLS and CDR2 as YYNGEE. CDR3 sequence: CASSTSSGGPQHF. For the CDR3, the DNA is TGTGCCAGCAGCACATCGTCGGGGGGGCCCCAGCATTTT. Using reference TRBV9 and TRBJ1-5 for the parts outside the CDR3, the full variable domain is DSGVTQTPKHLITATGQRVTLRCSPRSGDLSVYWYQQSLDQGLQFLIQYYNGEERAKGNILERFSAQQFPDLHSELNLSSLELGDSALYFCASSTSSGGPQHFGDGTRLSIL.

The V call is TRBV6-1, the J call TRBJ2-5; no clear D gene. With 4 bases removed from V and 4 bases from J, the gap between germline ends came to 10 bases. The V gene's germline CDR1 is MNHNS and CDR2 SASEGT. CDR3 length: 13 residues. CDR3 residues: CASSVVYRETQYF. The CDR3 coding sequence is TGTGCCAGCAGTGTCGTCTACAGAGAGACCCAGTACTTC.

The chain's CDR3 is CASSLLSGGKYEQYF. The CDR3 DNA is TGTGCCAGCAGCTTACTTAGCGGGGGGAAGTACGAGCAGTACTTC. The J gene is TRBJ2-7, the V gene TRBV5-6, with 10 bases that match TRBD2. The V and J ends lost 2 bases and 4 bases, in that order; junction bases with no gene match: 6. The CDR3 length is 15 residues. In germline, CDR1 is SGHDT, CDR2 YYEEEE.

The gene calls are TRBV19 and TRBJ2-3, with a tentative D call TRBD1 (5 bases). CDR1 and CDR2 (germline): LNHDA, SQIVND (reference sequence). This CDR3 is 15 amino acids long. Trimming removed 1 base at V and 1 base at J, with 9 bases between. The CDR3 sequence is CASSIGVRGTDTQYF. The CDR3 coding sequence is TGTGCCAGTAGTATAGGAGTCAGGGGCACAGATACGCAGTATTTT.

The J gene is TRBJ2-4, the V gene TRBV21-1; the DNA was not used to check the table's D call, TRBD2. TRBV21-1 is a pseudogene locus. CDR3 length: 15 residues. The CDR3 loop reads CASSKGVAGENIQYF. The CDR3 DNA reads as TGTGCCAGCAGCAAAGGGGTAGCGGGGGAAAACATTCAGTACTTC.

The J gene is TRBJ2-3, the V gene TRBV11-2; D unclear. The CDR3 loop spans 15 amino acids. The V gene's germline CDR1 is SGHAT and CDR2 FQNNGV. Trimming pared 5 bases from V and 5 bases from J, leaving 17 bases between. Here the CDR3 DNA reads TGTGCCAGCAGCCGAGACACCGATCTGGAAGATACGCAGTATTTT. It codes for CASSRDTDLEDTQYF.